This T cell receptor (beta chain) emerged from a study of T cell repertoires in cytomegalovirus infection. Study context: It was recently identified HLA-C-restricted and well-studied HLA-B-restricted CMV epitopes that the study used. Signatures in public TCR beta sequences pointed to both CMV infection and matching HLA type. Study findings and constraints: What dominated the ex vivo response were HLA-C-restricted CMV-specific TCR beta clonotypes. The cumulative frequency of public TCR beta families identified carriers of CMV plus the relevant HLA.

Notes on this clonotype: Antigen specificity is unknown.

TCRdb itself ran the reads through MiXCR, one entry per CDR3 protein. The sample lists about 830,000 distinct CDR3 sequences, about 30% occurring once. The sequence was collected from a human donor in good health (CMV status not recorded). Some clones in this sample may be carry-over from other donors' samples. The sequencing used cultured CD8+ T cells from PBMCs, collected from culture after CMV antigen stimulation.

This CDR3 reads CASSLGHLGDWSYTF. In nucleotides, the CDR3 is TGTGCCAGTAGTTTGGGACATTTGGGGGACTGGAGCTACACCTTC. The rearrangement links TRBV19 to TRBJ1-2; D possibly corresponds to TRBD1 (6 bases). Germline-derived CDR1 and CDR2 are LNHDA and SQIVND (reference sequence). The CDR3 runs 15 residues. Trimming removed 5 bases from V and 9 bases from J, with 22 bases in between.